The source of this T cell receptor (beta chain) is a study of cytomegalovirus exposure and HLA in healthy donors. General study points: Relative to equally common others, HLA-associated TCR beta chains showed greater clonal expansion in a later analysis.

Turning to this clone: No antigen is known for it.

Germline V CDR1 and CDR2: LNHDA, SQIVND (reference sequence). CDR3 size: 13 residues. V lost 3 bases, J lost 4 bases, and 7 bases lay in between. With 60 Vbeta and 13 Jbeta primers, the PCR was carried out. Here immunoSEQ multiplex PCR was the method, and the copy in TCRdb shows in-frame clones only, minus some. The sample has nearly 110,000 clones, 70% to 85% seen once. The sequencing input was PBMCs. The chain has TRBV19 and TRBJ2-1, with D maybe TRBD2 (5 bases). This sequence originates from a boy aged 5-17 years in good health and CMV-seronegative. The CDR3 here is CASSIGVYNEQFF. The CDR3 DNA follows: TGTGCCAGTAGTATCGGGGTTTACAATGAGCAGTTCTTC. Full variable domain (rest looked up from reference TRBV19 and TRBJ2-1): DGGITQSPKYLFRKEGQNVTLSCEQNLNHDAMYWYRQDPGQGLRLIYYSQIVNDFQKGDIAEGYSVSREKKESFPLTVTSAQKNPTAFYLCASSIGVYNEQFFGPGTRLTVL.